These 5 T cell receptor beta chains share one sample of origin, sequenced in a study of blood T cell repertoires in COVID-19. This table comes from immunoSEQ multiplex PCR, and its TCRdb copy is limited to in-frame clones, with some not included. Of about 75,000 clones detected, roughly 87% appear once; the ten largest clones hold 6% to 7%. Source material: peripheral blood. The source of these receptors is a woman aged 50 to 60 with acute or convalescent COVID-19.

CDR3 in amino acids: CASSRDIGTGRYEQYF. The DNA for the CDR3 is TGTGCCAGCTCACGCGATATCGGGACAGGGAGGTACGAGCAGTACTTC. The chain employs TRBV18 and TRBJ2-7; 9 nucleotides match TRBD1. Trimming removed 4 bases from V and 4 bases from J; junction bases left unmatched: 11. This CDR3 contains 16 residues. Germline V gives CDR1 KGHSH, CDR2 LQKENI.

The chain uses TRBV30 and TRBJ1-5; D uncertain. The CDR3 is 14 amino acids. Trimming took off 2 bases at V and 2 bases at J, with 10 bases between the two ends. The germline CDR1 and CDR2 sequences are GTSNPN and SVGIG (reference sequence). Here the CDR3 DNA reads TGTGCCTGGAGTAGGGCGGGAGGCAATCAGCCCCAGCATTTT. It encodes CAWSRAGGNQPQHF.

The rearrangement joins TRBV30 to TRBJ1-6; 9 positions match TRBD1. The CDR3 runs to 15 residues. J was trimmed by 10 bases and V by 0 bases; bases with no gene match: 7. Germline assignment: CDR1 GTSNPN and CDR2 SVGIG (reference sequence). The CDR3 region has the DNA TGTGCCTGGAGTGTACAGACAGGGGGACGATCACCCCTCCACTTT. Its translation: CAWSVQTGGRSPLHF. The full variable domain, with the rest looked up from reference TRBV30 and TRBJ1-6, is SQTIHQWPATLVQPVGSPLSLECTVEGTSNPNLYWYRQAAGRGLQLLFYSVGIGQISSEVPQNLSASRPQDRQFILSSKKLLLSDSGFYLCAWSVQTGGRSPLHFGNGTRLTVT.

The chain recombines TRBV28 with TRBJ2-2, with D uncertain. CDR3 length equals 14 residues. Germline loops: CDR1 MDHEN, CDR2 SYDVKM. V lost 2 bases and J lost 1, with 5 bases in between. CDR3: CASSLIRNTGELFF. CDR3 sequence (DNA): TGTGCCAGCAGTTTAATTAGGAACACCGGGGAGCTGTTTTTT.

V and J are TRBV5-1 and TRBJ2-5; 8 bases are a match to TRBD2. This CDR3 region has 17 residues. The germline gives CDR1 SGHRS, CDR2 YFSETQ. The J segment lost 3 bases and the V segment lost 4 bases, leaving 14 bases of the junction unmatched. CDR3 sequence (DNA): TGCGCCAGCAGCCTAAGACAGGCCGGGGGGGTGAAAGAGACCCAGTACTTC. Translated: CASSLRQAGGVKETQYF.